The T cell receptor beta chain under discussion was sequenced for a study of memory CD4+ T cells and cytomegalovirus serostatus. The protocol was immunoSEQ multiplex PCR, while the TCRdb copy is restricted to in-frame clones and leaves out a portion. Altogether about 38,000 clones are present, around 79% being singletons, with the ten largest covering less than 6%. The sort gate was single viable CD3+CD4+CD8-CD45RO+ cells for memory CD4+ T cells. The CDR3 runs 15 residues. Germline V gene data show CDR1 as SGHRS and CDR2 as YFSETQ. Trimming removed 0 bases from V and 2 bases from J, with 10 bases in between.

The sequenced sample consisted of memory CD4+ T cells from blood. The TCR originated in an adult in good health and CMV-seropositive. The genes are TRBV5-1 and TRBJ2-3; possible D gene TRBD1, 5 bases. The CDR3 protein is CASSLEGLDTDTQYF. CDR3 nucleotide sequence: TGCGCCAGCAGCTTGGAGGGGCTAGACACAGATACGCAGTATTTT.